This passage covers 29 T cell receptor beta chains from one sample sequenced in a study of blood T cell repertoires in COVID-19 (dated by TCRdb to 2020 to 2021). Library construction relied on the immunoSEQ multiplex PCR assay. TCRdb provides this immuneACCESS table in a form limited to in-frame rearrangements. Some clones are lacking; in checked studies, under half of them reflect an unresolved V gene, and why the rest are absent is not known. In all, the sample holds fewer than 250,000 clones, and 82% of those were seen once. Together, the top ten hold approximately 7.8% of the sample. The source material was peripheral blood. The origin of the receptors is a woman aged 60-70 years with COVID-19, enrolled during active disease.

The V gene is TRBV5-6, the J gene TRBJ1-1; TRBD1 matches at 9 bases. The germline V gene encodes CDR1 SGHDT and CDR2 YYEEEE. The J segment lost 2 bases and the V segment lost 4 bases, leaving 9 bases of the junction unmatched. The CDR3 is 16 residues long. CDR3 loop: CASSRAVTGGNTEAFF. CDR3 sequence (DNA): TGTGCCAGCAGCCGTGCCGTGACAGGGGGTAACACTGAAGCTTTCTTT.

V gene TRBV6-5 combines with J gene TRBJ2-7; D is ambiguous. The CDR3 runs to 13 residues. Germline V gene sequence: CDR1 MNHEY, CDR2 SVGAGI. V was cut by 3 bases and J by 2 bases, with 8 bases left in between. CDR3 DNA: TGTGCCAGCAGTTATAGGCGGACCTACGAGCAGTACTTC. As protein: CASSYRRTYEQYF.

This clone showed up just once. The chain is built from TRBV10-3 and TRBJ1-1; no definite D call. Germline CDR1 reads ENHRY; CDR2 reads SYGVKD. The CDR3 spans 11 residues. V shed 7 bases and J shed 3 bases, with 6 bases lying between them. CDR3 sequence (DNA): TGTGCCATCAAGGAGGACACTGAAGCTTTCTTT. This sequence encodes CAIKEDTEAFF.

This clone came up a few times. The rearrangement joins TRBV4-2 to TRBJ1-6; possible D gene TRBD1, 6 bases. CDR3 length: 16 residues. Trimming cost V 1 base and J 3 bases, with 10 bases left between them. Germline lookup yields CDR1 LGHNA and CDR2 YNFKEQ. The CDR3 protein is CASSQGLDSYNSPLHF. The CDR3 DNA reads as TGTGCCAGCAGCCAAGGGCTGGACAGCTATAATTCACCCCTCCACTTT.

This chain joins TRBV3-1 (or the pseudogene TRBV3-2) and TRBJ1-6; D gene unclear. Germline V lookup: CDR1 LGHDT, CDR2 YNNKEL (reference sequence). The CDR3 extends over 12 amino acids. The V and J ends lost 3 bases and 7 bases respectively, with 4 bases between them. DNA for the CDR3: TGTGCCAGCAGCCATATGAATTCACCCCTCCACTTT. It yields the protein CASSHMNSPLHF.

The CDR3 sequence: CASSPRRDSEQFF. For the CDR3, the DNA is TGTGCCAGCAGCCCTCGCCGGGACTCGGAGCAGTTCTTC. J is TRBJ2-1 and V is TRBV7-3; possibly TRBD2 for D (6 bases). The germline V gene has CDR1 SGHTA and CDR2 FQGTGA. V shed 5 bases and J shed 10 bases, with 15 bases lying between them. The CDR3 spans 13 residues. The entire variable domain, with the rest obtained from reference TRBV7-3 and TRBJ2-1, is as follows: GAGVSQTPSNKVTEKGKYVELRCDPISGHTALYWYRQSLGQGPEFLIYFQGTGAADDSGLPNDRFFAVRPEGSVSTLKIQRTERGDSAVYLCASSPRRDSEQFFGPGTRLTVL.

This chain joins TRBV5-5 and TRBJ1-3, with D possibly TRBD1 on 6 matching bases. The germline V and J ends were trimmed by 1 base and 1 base, with 15 bases remaining between them. CDR1 is SGHKS, CDR2 YYEKEE, per germline (reference sequence). The CDR3 contains 17 residues. CDR3 residues: CASSLSVQGTSGNTIYF. CDR3 DNA: TGTGCCAGCAGCTTGTCGGTACAGGGCACTTCTGGAAACACCATATATTTT.

The V and J genes are TRBV7-2 and TRBJ2-3; 8 bases are a match to TRBD1. CDR3 length: 15 amino acids. Trimming removed 6 bases from V and 1 base from J; junction bases left unmatched: 6. Germline V lookup: CDR1 SGHTA, CDR2 FQGNSA. The CDR3 spells CASSQGAPGTDTQYF. In DNA form, the CDR3 reads TGTGCCAGCAGTCAGGGGGCGCCTGGCACAGATACGCAGTATTTT.

The chain uses TRBV7-9 and TRBJ1-4; 8 bases agree with TRBD1. J lost 8 bases, V lost 3 bases, and 8 bases had no gene match. There are 15 residues in the CDR3. Per germline, CDR1 SEHNR and CDR2 FQNEAQ (reference sequence). In DNA form, the CDR3 reads TGTGCCAGCAGCTTGTGGCAGGGGGCCGGAGAAAAACTGTTTTTT. Translation: CASSLWQGAGEKLFF.

This chain connects TRBV4-2 to TRBJ2-1, with TRBD2 matching 7 bases. Germline CDR1 reads LGHNA; CDR2 reads YNFKEQ. With 0 bases clipped from V and 10 bases from J, the junction kept 9 bases outside the gene matches. The CDR3 is 15 residues long. The chain's CDR3 is CASSQENKLRGEQFF. The CDR3 nucleotides read TGTGCCAGCAGCCAAGAAAACAAACTGCGGGGGGAGCAGTTCTTC.

The chain couples TRBV7-2 to TRBJ2-7; tentative D call: TRBD1 (6 bases). This CDR3 is 15 amino acids long. Germline V CDR1 and CDR2: SGHTA, FQGNSA. With 1 base removed from V and 1 base from J, the gap between germline ends came to 11 bases. CDR3 region: CASSLDTGPSYEQYF. The CDR3 DNA sequence: TGTGCCAGCAGCTTAGATACAGGGCCTTCCTACGAGCAGTACTTC.

The chain is built from TRBV7-2 and TRBJ2-7, with TRBD2 as a possible D gene (5 bases). The length of the CDR3 is 13 residues. The V and J ends lost 3 bases and 5 bases respectively, with 11 bases between them. Germline V gene sequence: CDR1 SGHTA, CDR2 FQGNSA. The CDR3 spells CASSFGLSDEQYF. As DNA, the CDR3 is TGTGCCAGCAGCTTCGGACTCTCGGACGAGCAGTACTTC.

This chain links TRBV9 with TRBJ1-6; the D gene is possibly TRBD1 (6 bases). V was trimmed by 4 bases and J by 9 bases, leaving 11 bases between them. CDR3 length equals 13 residues. Germline lookup yields CDR1 SGDLS and CDR2 YYNGEE. The CDR3 DNA sequence: TGTGCCAGCAGCTTACAGGGTGGTTCACCCCTCCACTTT. It codes for CASSLQGGSPLHF.

This chain links TRBV5-1 with TRBJ1-1, with 8 bases that match TRBD1. CDR1 SGHRS and CDR2 YFSETQ come from the germline V gene. CDR3 length: 15 residues. Trimming took 0 bases from V and 5 from J; bases not matched to a gene: 6. CDR3 coding DNA: TGCGCCAGCAGCTTGGAGGACAGGGCTATTACTGAAGCTTTCTTT. Protein: CASSLEDRAITEAFF.

This clone was seen a single time. The sample has other DNA sequences that encode this CDR3 too. This sequence joins TRBV28 and TRBJ1-2, with 8 bases fitting TRBD1. Germline loops: CDR1 MDHEN, CDR2 SYDVKM. V shed 5 bases and J 6 bases; nucleotides not matched to a gene: 11. The CDR3 is made up of 15 amino acids. The CDR3 nucleotides read TGTGCCAGCAGTGGGGCCGGACAGGGAAAGAATGGCTACACCTTC. Residues: CASSGAGQGKNGYTF.

This chain links TRBV5-4 with TRBJ2-1; 8 positions match TRBD2. The V and J ends lost 0 bases and 4 bases, in that order; junction bases with no gene match: 12. CDR1 is SGHNT, CDR2 YYREEE, per germline (reference sequence). This CDR3 is built from 18 residues. In DNA form, the CDR3 reads TGTGCCAGCAGCTTGGTAGCGGGGCAGGGCGGGAGGTACAATGAGCAGTTCTTC. Translated: CASSLVAGQGGRYNEQFF.

This clone was seen only once. J is TRBJ2-5 and V is TRBV29-1; 8 bases are a match to TRBD1. CDR3 length: 13 residues. Trimming took 7 bases from V and 2 from J; bases not matched to a gene: 6. CDR1 SQVTM and CDR2 ANQGSEA come from the germline V gene. In DNA form, the CDR3 reads TGCAGCGCTAGACAGGGGTGGCAAGAGACCCAGTACTTC. It yields the protein CSARQGWQETQYF.

The table lists this clone with a count of one. The chain employs TRBV10-2 and TRBJ1-1; D might be TRBD1 (6 bases). CDR3 size: 13 residues. The germline V gene has CDR1 WSHSY and CDR2 SAAADI. Trimming shortened V by 2 bases and J by 4 bases, and 8 bases separated the two germline ends. This chain's CDR3 is CASSEGGATEAFF. The CDR3 DNA reads TGCGCCAGCAGTGAGGGGGGGGCCACTGAAGCTTTCTTT.

The CDR3 region has the DNA TGTGCCAGCAGTTACCCCGGTGGCCCGGGGGCCAAAAACATTCAGTACTTC. It yields the protein CASSYPGGPGAKNIQYF. The chain combines TRBV6-2 or TRBV6-3 with TRBJ2-4; possible D gene TRBD2, 5 bases. The CDR3 has 17 residues. Per the germline V gene, CDR1 is MNHEY and CDR2 is SVGEGT. V dropped 2 bases and J dropped 1 base, with 15 bases sitting between them.

The V and J genes are TRBV9 and TRBJ2-7; no definite D call. CDR1 and CDR2 from the germline V gene are SGDLS and YYNGEE. V gave up 0 bases and J gave up 6 bases, with 13 bases separating them. The CDR3 extends over 14 amino acids. The CDR3 protein is CASSVGSDGGEQYF. The DNA of the CDR3 is TGTGCCAGCAGCGTAGGGTCTGATGGCGGCGAGCAGTACTTC.

The chain couples TRBV7-8 to TRBJ2-2; 9 bases agree with TRBD1. V lost 8 bases to trimming and J lost 7 bases; unmatched junction nucleotides: 11. This CDR3 is built from 15 residues. Germline V gene sequence: CDR1 SGHVS, CDR2 FQNEAQ. The CDR3 is CASGPYRGRVGELFF. The CDR3 DNA reads as TGTGCCAGCGGACCCTACAGGGGGCGGGTCGGGGAGCTGTTTTTT.

The chain has TRBV28 and TRBJ2-6; D unclear. The germline CDR1 and CDR2 sequences are MDHEN and SYDVKM. Trimming took off 4 bases at V and 0 bases at J, with 7 bases between the two ends. The CDR3 is made up of 15 amino acids. The CDR3: CASSSTSSGANVLTF. CDR3 nucleotides: TGTGCCAGCAGTTCAACAAGCTCTGGGGCCAACGTCCTGACTTTC.

The chain recombines TRBV6-5 with TRBJ1-1, with 10 bases lining up with TRBD1. The CDR3 is 15 residues long. Germline trimming cut 5 bases from V and 3 bases from J; bases unmatched to any gene: 6. Germline-derived CDR1 and CDR2 are MNHEY and SVGAGI. This CDR3 is CASSPWDRGYTEAFF. DNA of the CDR3: TGTGCCAGCAGTCCATGGGACAGGGGTTACACTGAAGCTTTCTTT.

The sample holds one count of this clone. The chain links TRBV9 to TRBJ1-6; D perhaps matches TRBD1 (6 bases). The CDR3 runs to 16 residues. V lost 4 bases, J lost 7 bases, and 18 bases lay in between. Germline-derived CDR1 and CDR2 are SGDLS and YYNGEE. The CDR3 reads CASSFDPDSLNSPLHF. The DNA of the CDR3 is TGTGCCAGCAGCTTCGACCCGGACAGTTTAAATTCACCCCTCCACTTT.

The chain has TRBV19 and TRBJ1-6; tentative D call: TRBD1 (6 bases). Trimming shortened V by 3 bases and J by 9 bases, and 15 bases separated the two germline ends. The germline gives CDR1 LNHDA, CDR2 SQIVND (reference sequence). The CDR3 is 15 residues long. CDR3 residues: CASSIGQLGSSPLHF. CDR3 in DNA: TGTGCCAGTAGTATTGGACAGCTGGGGAGTTCACCCCTCCACTTT.

The chain recombines TRBV25-1 with TRBJ1-2, with 7 bases fitting TRBD1. The CDR3 totals 14 residues. From germline, CDR1 is MGHDK and CDR2 SYGVNS. The junction had 14 bases not matched to a gene; V was cut back by 4 bases and J by 12 bases. CDR3: CASSAGTVLWLHTF. DNA of the CDR3: TGTGCCAGCAGTGCCGGGACAGTGCTATGGCTACACACCTTC.

This chain uses TRBV5-6 with TRBJ2-5; 12 bases fit TRBD2. Per the germline V gene, CDR1 is SGHDT and CDR2 is YYEEEE. V lost 4 bases to trimming and J lost 5 bases; unmatched junction nucleotides: 6. The CDR3 runs to 15 residues. Here the CDR3 DNA reads TGTGCCAGCAGCCCATCCCTAGCGGGGGGGGAGACCCAGTACTTC. Amino acid sequence: CASSPSLAGGETQYF.

The chain has TRBV19 and TRBJ2-7, with a weak D call TRBD2 (6 bases). The CDR3 contains 15 residues. Germline CDR1 is LNHDA and CDR2 is SQIVND (reference sequence). V lost 3 bases and J lost 3, with 15 bases in between. The CDR3 nucleotides read TGTGCCAGTAGTATCGGGGGAGCGGAACTCTACGAGCAGTACTTC. It is translated as CASSIGGAELYEQYF.

The chain couples TRBV25-1 to TRBJ1-2; tentatively, D is TRBD1 (6 bases). The CDR3 spans 14 residues. Trimming stripped 7 bases from V and 4 bases from J, with 16 bases between. CDR1 and CDR2 from the germline V gene are MGHDK and SYGVNS. CDR3 loop: CASTMGGGGYGYTF. In nucleotides, the CDR3 is TGTGCCAGCACCATGGGGGGGGGCGGCTATGGCTACACCTTC.